A single sample gave rise to the 29 T cell receptor beta chains below, sequenced in a study of cytomegalovirus exposure and HLA in healthy donors. 60 Vbeta and 13 Jbeta primers were used in PCR. Libraries were prepared by immunoSEQ multiplex PCR; TCRdb keeps only in-frame clonotypes and omits some of them. Here the sample spans more than 85,000 clones, roughly four fifths being singletons. The sample comprised PBMCs. All receptors come from a man in his forties or fifties in good health and CMV-seronegative.

The genes are TRBV9 and TRBJ2-7; perhaps TRBD1 as D (6 bases). The V end lost 2 bases, the J end lost 6 bases, and 12 bases lay between the germline ends. In germline, CDR1 is SGDLS, CDR2 YYNGEE. This CDR3 is built from 13 residues. The CDR3 bases are TGTGCCAGCAGCGTTACAGGGTACGGCGAGCAGTACTTC. Its translation: CASSVTGYGEQYF. The full variable domain, rest sourced from reference TRBV9 and TRBJ2-7, is DSGVTQTPKHLITATGQRVTLRCSPRSGDLSVYWYQQSLDQGLQFLIQYYNGEERAKGNILERFSAQQFPDLHSELNLSSLELGDSALYFCASSVTGYGEQYFGPGTRLTVT.

J is TRBJ2-7 and V is TRBV29-1; TRBD1 aligns across 7 bases. After removal of 6 bases from V and 2 bases from J, the junction contained 4 bases not matched to a gene. Germline CDR1 SQVTM, CDR2 ANQGSEA. The CDR3 spans 12 residues. The CDR3 loop reads CSVRQGPYEQYF. The DNA for the CDR3 is TGCAGCGTCCGACAGGGACCCTACGAGCAGTACTTC.

CDR3 loop: CASSYGGDSGNTIYF. The CDR3 coding sequence is TGTGCCAGCAGTTACGGCGGGGACTCTGGAAACACCATATATTTT. This sequence joins TRBV6-5 and TRBJ1-3; D gene ambiguous. The V and J ends lost 2 bases and 0 bases respectively, with 8 bases between them. The CDR3 is made up of 15 amino acids. CDR1 and CDR2 (germline): MNHEY, SVGAGI.

The CDR3 DNA follows: TGTGCCAGCAGCGACGGACAGGGGGGAAAGACCCAGTACTTC. This sequence encodes CASSDGQGGKTQYF. This chain joins TRBV7-2 and TRBJ2-5, with 10 positions matching TRBD1. CDR3 length equals 14 residues. The germline gives CDR1 SGHTA, CDR2 FQGNSA. The V and J ends lost 5 bases and 6 bases, in that order; junction bases with no gene match: 6.

The genes are TRBV28 and TRBJ1-2; 8 bases map to TRBD1. CDR1 is MDHEN and CDR2 is SYDVKM in the germline V gene. V lost 5 bases, J lost 4 bases, and 6 bases stayed unmatched. The CDR3 sequence is 14 residues long. This chain's CDR3 is CASSLTGAIYGYTF. CDR3 DNA: TGTGCCAGCAGTCTGACAGGGGCCATCTATGGCTACACCTTC.

The CDR3, as DNA: TGTGCCAGCAGCTTCCAGACAGAAAACACTGAAGCTTTCTTT. Translating gives CASSFQTENTEAFF. V usage is TRBV7-9 and J usage is TRBJ1-1; the D gene is possibly TRBD1 (5 bases). Germline loops: CDR1 SEHNR, CDR2 FQNEAQ (reference sequence). Trimming cost V 3 bases and J 2 bases, with 10 bases left between them. The CDR3 contains 14 residues.

This clone was found once. DNA of the CDR3: TGTGCCAGCAGGAGCCCGGGACACCATAATTCACCCCTCCACTTT. This gives the protein CASRSPGHHNSPLHF. The chain combines TRBV6-5 with TRBJ1-6; TRBD1 is a possible D gene (6 bases). There are 15 residues in the CDR3. In germline, CDR1 is MNHEY, CDR2 SVGAGI. Trimming took off 6 bases at V and 5 bases at J, with 14 bases between the two ends.

The rearrangement links TRBV7-9 to TRBJ1-2; D not certain. The germline CDR1 and CDR2 sequences are SEHNR and FQNEAQ (reference sequence). V was cut by 3 bases and J by 5 bases, with 10 bases left in between. The CDR3 spans 13 residues. CDR3 sequence: CASSFQAVYGYTF. CDR3 DNA: TGTGCCAGCAGCTTTCAGGCAGTATATGGCTACACCTTC. Using reference TRBV7-9 and TRBJ1-2 for the parts outside the CDR3, the full variable domain is DTGVSQNPRHKITKRGQNVTFRCDPISEHNRLYWYRQTLGQGPEFLTYFQNEAQLEKSRLLSDRFSAERPKGSFSTLEIQRTEQGDSAMYLCASSFQAVYGYTFGSGTRLTVV.

This clone was detected once. This chain joins TRBV7-8 and TRBJ1-5; D might be TRBD1 (5 bases). The CDR3 is made up of 15 amino acids. Deletions cut 1 base from V and 5 bases from J, with 12 bases between. Germline CDR1 is SGHVS and CDR2 is FQNEAQ. This CDR3 is CASSLGQWTDQPQHF. The CDR3 DNA sequence: TGTGCCAGCAGCTTAGGACAGTGGACCGATCAGCCCCAGCATTTT.

This sequence joins TRBV19 and TRBJ2-6; 9 nucleotides line up with TRBD2. CDR3 length: 18 residues. V lost 10 bases, J lost 0 bases, and 13 bases stayed unmatched. Germline V gene sequence: CDR1 LNHDA, CDR2 SQIVND (reference sequence). The CDR3 sequence: CATTGTSPLPSGANVLTF. Here the CDR3 DNA reads TGTGCCACCACCGGGACTAGCCCACTACCCTCTGGGGCCAACGTCCTGACTTTC.

The table lists this clone with a count of one. The CDR3 is CASSLRTSGGRSYNEQFF. In DNA form, the CDR3 reads TGTGCCAGCAGCTTAAGGACTAGCGGGGGGAGGTCCTACAATGAGCAGTTCTTC. J is TRBJ2-1 and V is TRBV7-8; 14 bases align to TRBD2. V lost 2 bases and J lost 1; bases outside the gene matches: 4. The CDR3 is 18 residues long. The germline V gene has CDR1 SGHVS and CDR2 FQNEAQ.

The chain recombines TRBV6-1 with TRBJ2-5; possible D gene TRBD1, 5 bases. The CDR3 consists of 15 residues. CDR1 is MNHNS, CDR2 SASEGT, per germline. Trimming took off 4 bases at V and 3 bases at J, with 15 bases between the two ends. CDR3 in DNA: TGTGCCAGCAGTGGATGGAACGGACACGAAGAGACCCAGTACTTC. Its protein product is CASSGWNGHEETQYF.

The chain carries TRBV5-1 and TRBJ2-7; tentatively, D is TRBD2 (5 bases). CDR1 SGHRS and CDR2 YFSETQ come from the germline V gene. The CDR3 has 12 amino acids. The germline V and J ends were trimmed by 0 bases and 6 bases, with 7 bases remaining between them. The CDR3 nucleotides are TGCGCCAGCAGCTTGGACGGAGGCGAGCAGTACTTC. Translation gives CASSLDGGEQYF.

The rearrangement uses TRBV29-1 and TRBJ2-3; TRBD1 might be the D (5 bases). V lost 5 bases, J lost 5 bases, and 11 bases lay in between. This CDR3 has 12 amino acids. From germline, CDR1 is SQVTM and CDR2 ANQGSEA. The CDR3 protein is CSVISTGDTQYF. The CDR3 DNA follows: TGCAGCGTTATATCCACAGGAGATACGCAGTATTTT.

The chain joins TRBV5-8 to TRBJ2-1; TRBD2 is a possible D gene (6 bases). The CDR3 sequence is 15 residues long. Between the trimmed V and J ends, which lost 4 bases and 0 bases, there was a span of 11 bases. The V gene's germline CDR1 is SGHTS and CDR2 YDEGEE. The CDR3 region has the DNA TGTGCCAGCAGCGTGGGACTGTTCTCCTACAATGAGCAGTTCTTC. Its translation: CASSVGLFSYNEQFF.

The chain uses TRBV9 and TRBJ2-1; 7 nucleotides agree with TRBD2. Germline-derived CDR1 and CDR2 are SGDLS and YYNGEE. The CDR3 totals 18 residues. The V segment lost 3 bases and the J segment 7 bases; nucleotides outside the gene matches: 19. CDR3: CASSGDIRKRTRTNEQFF. CDR3 nucleotide sequence: TGTGCCAGCAGCGGAGACATCAGGAAGCGGACTAGGACGAATGAGCAGTTCTTC.

The J gene is TRBJ2-5, the V gene TRBV7-3; 7 bases align to TRBD2. CDR3 length: 15 residues. J was trimmed by 1 base and V by 2 bases; bases with no gene match: 4. The germline V gene encodes CDR1 SGHTA and CDR2 FQGTGA. The CDR3 bases are TGTGCCAGCAGCTTAGGGACTACAACCCAAGAGACCCAGTACTTC. Its protein is CASSLGTTTQETQYF.

This clone occurred once. The chain uses TRBV27 and TRBJ2-5, with 7 bases fitting TRBD2. Germline trimming cut 3 bases from V and 5 bases from J; bases unmatched to any gene: 6. There are 14 residues in the CDR3. Germline CDR1 and CDR2: MNHEY and SMNVEV (reference sequence). The CDR3 protein is CASSLRRERETQYF. CDR3 DNA: TGTGCCAGCAGTTTGAGGCGGGAGAGGGAGACCCAGTACTTC.

The chain joins TRBV7-2 to TRBJ2-7, with D maybe TRBD1 (5 bases). Germline V gene lookup returns CDR1 SGHTA and CDR2 FQGNSA. The CDR3 loop spans 15 amino acids. V lost 1 base and J 3 bases, leaving 13 bases between the germline ends. The CDR3 bases are TGTGCCAGCAGCTTAGTAGGGGTTCCAAGCTACGAGCAGTACTTC. It yields the protein CASSLVGVPSYEQYF.

The V gene is TRBV19, the J gene TRBJ2-1, with TRBD1 as a possible D gene (6 bases). Germline CDR1 reads LNHDA; CDR2 reads SQIVND (reference sequence). The CDR3 contains 13 residues. V lost 6 bases, J lost 4 bases, and 10 bases lay in between. Here the CDR3 reads CASSWGQYNEQFF. The CDR3 nucleotides are TGTGCCAGTAGCTGGGGGCAGTACAATGAGCAGTTCTTC.

This chain connects TRBV7-9 to TRBJ2-7, with 8 bases matching TRBD2. Germline V lookup: CDR1 SEHNR, CDR2 FQNEAQ (reference sequence). This CDR3 is 14 amino acids long. V dropped 3 bases and J dropped 2; count of bases not matched to a gene: 3. CDR3 nucleotides: TGTGCCAGCAGCTTCCTAGCGGGCACCTACGAGCAGTACTTC. As protein: CASSFLAGTYEQYF.

This chain connects TRBV6-1 to TRBJ2-7; D perhaps matches TRBD1 (6 bases). V was cut by 7 bases and J by 2 bases, with 12 bases left in between. The CDR3 length is 13 residues. In germline, CDR1 is MNHNS, CDR2 SASEGT. The chain's CDR3 is CASMQGSTYEQYF. The CDR3 DNA reads TGTGCCAGCATGCAGGGGTCAACCTACGAGCAGTACTTC.

The chain combines TRBV6-5 with TRBJ2-7; tentatively, D is TRBD1 (6 bases). Trimming cost V 2 bases and J 7 bases, with 15 bases left between them. This CDR3 has 14 residues. CDR1 and CDR2 from the germline V gene are MNHEY and SVGAGI. CDR3 nucleotide sequence: TGTGCCAGCAGTTACGGGGGCTCTGGTAGTGAGCAGTACTTC. Translation gives CASSYGGSGSEQYF.

The V and J genes are TRBV28 and TRBJ1-5; 9 bases line up with TRBD1. Germline CDR1 and CDR2: MDHEN and SYDVKM. CDR3 length equals 16 residues. Losses at the gene ends were 3 bases for V and 0 bases for J; bases not matched to a gene: 3. The CDR3 loop is CASSLDRGYSNQPQHF. The DNA for the CDR3 is TGTGCCAGCAGTTTGGACAGGGGCTATAGCAATCAGCCCCAGCATTTT.

The V gene is TRBV4-2, the J gene TRBJ2-3; possible D gene TRBD2, 6 bases. Germline V gene sequence: CDR1 LGHNA, CDR2 YNFKEQ. This CDR3 has 16 residues. Trimming took 1 base from V and 4 from J, leaving 15 bases between them. CDR3 nucleotides: TGTGCCAGCAGCCAAGCGCCGAGGCGGGGTCCAGATACGCAGTATTTT. Protein: CASSQAPRRGPDTQYF.

V gene TRBV14 combines with J gene TRBJ2-1; no firm D call. Germline CDR1 is SGHDN and CDR2 is FVKESK. The CDR3 totals 11 residues. V was trimmed by 8 bases and J by 5 bases, leaving 7 bases between them. CDR3 protein: CASANNNEQFF. The CDR3, as DNA: TGTGCCAGCGCCAACAACAATGAGCAGTTCTTC.

This sequence joins TRBV10-1 and TRBJ2-7; 8 nucleotides match TRBD2. Germline trimming cut 1 base from V and 5 bases from J; bases unmatched to any gene: 7. CDR1 and CDR2 (germline): WNHNN, SYGVQD (reference sequence). The CDR3 is 15 residues long. CDR3 protein: CASSELGAGADEQYF. The CDR3 DNA follows: TGCGCCAGCAGTGAGTTGGGAGCGGGAGCCGACGAGCAGTACTTC.

This chain uses TRBV9 with TRBJ2-3, with D perhaps matching TRBD2 (5 bases). The CDR3 totals 17 residues. V dropped 0 bases and J dropped 3 bases, with 17 bases sitting between them. Germline CDR1 SGDLS, CDR2 YYNGEE. The CDR3 DNA follows: TGTGCCAGCAGCGTAGATGGACGGGGATTTTGGACAGATACGCAGTATTTT. It codes for CASSVDGRGFWTDTQYF.

The chain carries TRBV29-1 and TRBJ1-1, with 8 nucleotides matching TRBD1. CDR1 and CDR2 (germline): SQVTM, ANQGSEA. This CDR3 is 12 amino acids long. V was clipped by 6 bases and J by 5 bases; unmatched bases: 5. This CDR3 reads CSVQGAWTEAFF. DNA for the CDR3: TGCAGCGTCCAGGGGGCTTGGACTGAAGCTTTCTTT.